This is a list of T cell receptor beta chains from one sample in a study of T-cell memory formation after mild COVID-19. A single record per CDR3 protein comes from TCRdb applying MiXCR to the 5' RACE reads. This table holds about 420,000 distinct CDR3 sequences, around 22% found once. The sequencing input was PBMCs or a T cell subset sorted from them (not recorded which). The receptor source for this set is an adult woman who had mild COVID-19 (a few samples of this study predate the infection). Cell type and time point are not known. Each CDR3 is given with its conserved first and last residue. The D gene is left open where the match is weak. Clone size is shown for a subset of rows, as once, few, many or a class of expanded clone.

>TRBV6-4|TRBD2|TRBJ2-3|many|15
CASSDQRGEADTQYF
TGTGCCAGCAGTGACCAGCGGGGGGAAGCAGATACGCAGTATTTT
>TRBV7-6|TRBD2|TRBJ2-1|few|14
CASSPRLAGNEQFF
TGTGCCAGCAGCCCCCGACTAGCGGGCAATGAGCAGTTCTTC
>TRBV12-3/TRBV12-4|-|TRBJ1-1|-|12
CASHQQFAEAFF
TGTGCCAGCCATCAGCAATTCGCTGAAGCTTTCTTT
>TRBV9|TRBD1|TRBJ2-7|few|15
CASSVAGTGIYEQYF
TGTGCCAGCAGCGTAGCCGGGACAGGGATCTACGAGCAGTACTTC
>TRBV7-2|-|TRBJ2-5|-|14
CASSRTLIEETQYF
TGTGCCAGCAGCCGGACTTTAATCGAAGAGACCCAGTACTTC
>TRBV16|-|TRBJ2-3|few|13
CASSQSAADTQYF
TGTGCCAGCAGCCAATCGGCGGCGGATACGCAGTATTTT
>TRBV18|TRBD1|TRBJ1-1|-|15
CASSPGTGSIAEAFF
TGTGCCAGCTCACCAGGGACAGGCAGTATCGCTGAAGCTTTCTTT
>TRBV3-1|-|TRBJ2-1|-|14
CASKEVEPYNEQFF
TGTGCCAGCAAGGAGGTAGAGCCGTACAATGAGCAGTTCTTC
>TRBV10-3|-|TRBJ1-3|few|14
CAISDAGAGNTIYF
TGTGCCATCAGTGATGCAGGGGCCGGAAACACCATATATTTT
>TRBV7-8|TRBD1|TRBJ1-1|-|12
CASRFRQGEAFF
TGTGCCAGCAGATTTCGACAGGGCGAAGCTTTCTTT
>TRBV11-1|-|TRBJ2-5|-|15
CACSLEMDKGRTQYF
TGTGCCTGCAGCTTAGAAATGGACAAAGGTCGGACCCAGTACTTC
>TRBV7-8|-|TRBJ2-7|-|15
CASSYTVFGSYEQYF
TGTGCCAGCAGCTACACGGTGTTTGGCTCCTACGAGCAGTACTTC
>TRBV29-1|-|TRBJ2-1|-|13
CSMAGIGNNEQFF
TGCAGTATGGCTGGGATTGGCAACAATGAGCAGTTCTTC
>TRBV29-1|-|TRBJ1-1|-|12
CSVDWAQTEAFF
TGCAGCGTTGACTGGGCTCAGACTGAAGCTTTCTTT
>TRBV5-6|TRBD2|TRBJ2-2|-|15
CASRRRAGNTGELFF
TGTGCCAGCAGAAGGAGAGCGGGAAACACCGGGGAGCTGTTTTTT
>TRBV12-3/TRBV12-4|-|TRBJ1-1|-|14
CASTPRVGAAEAFF
TGTGCCAGCACCCCCAGAGTAGGGGCGGCTGAAGCTTTCTTT
>TRBV24-1|TRBD2|TRBJ2-1|-|19
CATSDHLTSGRYWVNEQFF
TGTGCCACCAGTGATCATTTGACTAGCGGGAGGTATTGGGTGAATGAGCAGTTCTTC
>TRBV7-9|TRBD1|TRBJ1-6|few|15
CASSSSGTGSSPLHF
TGTGCCAGCAGCTCTTCAGGGACAGGGAGTTCACCCCTCCACTTT